The rows below give T cell receptor beta chains drawn from one sample of a study of T cell repertoires in aging, cancer and after chemotherapy. TCRdb itself ran the multiplex PCR reads through MiXCR, one entry per CDR3 protein. This table has around 2,400 distinct CDR3 sequences, about a quarter appearing once. Sequences were obtained from blood. These receptors were collected from a human donor in good health. CDR3s include the opening cysteine and the closing phenylalanine or tryptophan. D genes are given only for firm matches. The size of a clone is reported for some rows only, either as once, few or many, or as a class for expanded clones.

clone size	V gene	D gene	J gene	CDR3 protein	CDR3 DNA
large	TRBV30	TRBD1	TRBJ1-5	CAWSTGAGQPQHF	TGTGCCTGGTCGACAGGGGCGGGTCAGCCCCAGCATTTT
medium-sized	TRBV4-3	TRBD1	TRBJ2-2	CASSQVLSGGENTGELFF	TGCGCCAGCAGCCAAGTCCTCTCAGGGGGCGAGAACACCGGGGAGCTGTTTTTT
.	TRBV7-9	.	TRBJ2-5	CASSTGWGSQETQYF	TGTGCCAGCAGTACCGGATGGGGTAGCCAAGAGACCCAGTACTTC
medium-sized	TRBV20-1	.	TRBJ1-6	CSARDLRGNSPLHF	TGCAGTGCTAGAGATCTGAGGGGGAATTCACCCCTCCACTTT
few	TRBV20-1	TRBD1	TRBJ2-5	CSAGKQGVSETQYF	TGCAGTGCGGGAAAACAGGGGGTTAGTGAGACCCAGTACTTC
medium-sized	TRBV7-9	.	TRBJ1-2	CASSSLRVGNYGYTF	TGTGCCAGCAGCTCCTTACGTGTGGGGAACTATGGCTACACCTTC
medium-sized	TRBV14	.	TRBJ2-7	CASSQGWNTLTYEQYF	TGTGCCAGCAGCCAAGGGTGGAACACCCTAACCTACGAGCAGTACTTC
medium-sized	TRBV24-1	.	TRBJ2-5	CATSDPGRVETQYF	TGTGCCACCAGTGATCCAGGGAGAGTTGAGACCCAGTACTTC
large	TRBV19	TRBD1	TRBJ1-5	CASSTLLGTGVDQPQHF	TGTGCCAGTAGTACCTTACTCGGGACAGGGGTTGATCAGCCCCAGCATTTT
few	TRBV20-1	TRBD1	TRBJ2-5	CSARDPGQAATRAPQETQYF	TGCAGTGCTAGAGATCCCGGACAGGCCGCAACTAGGGCCCCTCAAGAGACCCAGTACTTC
medium-sized	TRBV20-1	.	TRBJ1-3	CSARPTRNTIYF	TGCAGTGCTAGACCGACAAGAAACACCATATATTTT
medium-sized	TRBV20-1	TRBD1	TRBJ2-6	CSASRTGGSGANVLTF	TGCAGTGCTAGCCGGACAGGGGGATCAGGGGCCAACGTCCTGACTTTC
medium-sized	TRBV12-3/TRBV12-4	.	TRBJ1-2	CASSFRLESYGYTF	TGTGCCAGCAGTTTTCGTTTAGAAAGCTATGGCTACACCTTC
.	TRBV11-2	TRBD1	TRBJ2-5	CASSLTGTFSPLIQGAQYF	TGTGCCAGCAGCTTGACCGGGACATTTTCCCCGTTAATCCAGGGGGCCCAGTACTTC
.	TRBV28	.	TRBJ1-5	CASSLGRKNQPQHF	TGTGCCAGCAGCCTGGGACGGAAAAATCAGCCCCAGCATTTT
medium-sized	TRBV5-4	TRBD1	TRBJ2-3	CASSPSFRQGAGTQYF	TGTGCCAGCAGCCCTTCTTTCAGACAGGGGGCAGGTACGCAGTATTTT
medium-sized	TRBV28	.	TRBJ2-4	CASSPRDLGNIQYF	TGTGCCAGCAGTCCACGGGACTTAGGAAACATTCAGTACTTC
medium-sized	TRBV5-5	.	TRBJ2-3	CASSLMLAGTDTQYF	TGTGCCAGCAGCTTAATGCTAGCCGGCACAGATACGCAGTATTTT
medium-sized	TRBV5-1	.	TRBJ1-2	CASSRGAVQEYGYTF	TGCGCCAGCAGCCGGGGGGCAGTTCAAGAATATGGCTACACCTTC
medium-sized	TRBV19	.	TRBJ2-1	CASRSRGSRSYNEQFF	TGTGCCAGTAGATCTAGGGGCTCCCGCTCCTACAATGAGCAGTTCTTC
medium-sized	TRBV11-1	TRBD2	TRBJ2-3	CASSLRSSGGAARTDTQYF	TGTGCCAGCAGCTTACGCTCTAGCGGGGGGGCCGCTCGCACAGATACGCAGTATTTT
.	TRBV9	.	TRBJ2-3	CASSAGSGVADTQYF	TGTGCCAGCAGCGCCGGCTCGGGGGTGGCGGATACGCAGTATTTT
medium-sized	TRBV4-2	.	TRBJ1-4	CASSQELTTTNEKLFF	TGTGCCAGCAGCCAAGAGTTAACAACAACTAATGAAAAACTGTTTTTT
.	TRBV6-1	TRBD2	TRBJ2-2	CASTGWGGIGELFF	TGTGCCAGCACCGGGTGGGGGGGGATCGGGGAGCTGTTTTTT
medium-sized	TRBV20-1	TRBD1	TRBJ2-4	CSGQGEGKNIQYF	TGCAGTGGACAGGGGGAGGGCAAAAACATTCAGTACTTC
.	TRBV19	TRBD2	TRBJ2-1	CASSGVAGGQFF	TGTGCCAGTAGTGGGGTAGCGGGGGGGCAGTTCTTC
medium-sized	TRBV4-3	TRBD2	TRBJ2-7	CASSPLGGGYEQYF	TGCGCCAGCAGCCCCCTGGGGGGGGGATACGAGCAGTACTTC
few	TRBV14	.	TRBJ1-1	CASSQSSGPEAFF	TGTGCCAGCAGCCAATCCTCGGGGCCCGAAGCTTTCTTT
.	TRBV18	.	TRBJ1-1	CASSPMLEAFF	TGTGCCAGCTCACCTATGTTAGAAGCTTTCTTT
medium-sized	TRBV28	.	TRBJ2-5	CAIQGTQETQYF	TGTGCCATCCAGGGGACCCAAGAGACCCAGTACTTC
.	TRBV5-1	.	TRBJ2-5	CASSRSQETQYF	TGCGCCAGCAGCCGCAGCCAAGAGACCCAGTACTTC
large	TRBV6-5	TRBD1	TRBJ1-6	CASTAGDRLNSPLHF	TGTGCCAGCACCGCCGGGGACAGGTTAAATTCACCCCTCCACTTT
medium-sized	TRBV6-4	TRBD1	TRBJ1-2	CASSLRQGGNYGYTF	TGTGCCAGCAGTCTCCGACAGGGGGGTAACTATGGCTACACCTTC
.	TRBV5-1	TRBD1	TRBJ2-7	CASSWLTGVLLYEQYF	TGCGCCAGCAGCTGGCTGACAGGGGTCCTTCTCTACGAGCAGTACTTC
medium-sized	TRBV20-1	.	TRBJ2-1	CSARHRGPLYNEQFF	TGCAGTGCTAGACATCGGGGGCCATTATACAATGAGCAGTTCTTC
once	TRBV11-3	.	TRBJ1-1	CASSLPEEPEAFF	TGTGCCAGCAGCTTGCCGGAGGAGCCTGAAGCTTTCTTT
.	TRBV6-2/TRBV6-3	.	TRBJ2-5	CASRGETQYF	TGTGCCAGCCGGGGGGAGACCCAGTACTTC
medium-sized	TRBV4-3	.	TRBJ1-2	CASSQEGNYGYTF	TGCGCCAGCAGCCAAGAAGGAAACTATGGCTACACCTTC
few	TRBV20-1	.	TRBJ2-7	CSAREASYYEQYF	TGCAGTGCTAGAGAGGCCAGCTACTACGAGCAGTACTTC
.	TRBV20-1	TRBD1	TRBJ2-3	CSASSGTGLDTQYF	TGCAGTGCTAGCTCCGGGACAGGGCTAGATACGCAGTATTTT
large	TRBV19	.	TRBJ1-2	CASHPEVLANYGYTF	TGTGCCAGCCATCCGGAGGTCCTAGCTAACTATGGCTACACCTTC
medium-sized	TRBV7-7	TRBD2	TRBJ2-7	CASSYGEGYEQYF	TGTGCTAGCAGCTACGGGGAGGGCTACGAGCAGTACTTC
medium-sized	TRBV15	.	TRBJ2-5	CATSREWGTIQETQYF	TGTGCCACCAGCAGAGAATGGGGGACAATTCAAGAGACCCAGTACTTC
medium-sized	TRBV6-2/TRBV6-3	.	TRBJ2-1	CASSYYPGNYNEQFF	TGTGCCAGCAGTTACTACCCAGGTAACTACAATGAGCAGTTCTTC
medium-sized	TRBV13	.	TRBJ2-3	CASSISGSTDTQYF	TGTGCCAGCAGCATAAGCGGGTCGACAGATACGCAGTATTTT
medium-sized	TRBV7-2	TRBD2	TRBJ2-5	CASSLSSGGYQETQYF	TGTGCCAGCAGCTTATCCAGCGGGGGGTACCAAGAGACCCAGTACTTC
medium-sized	TRBV10-3	.	TRBJ1-3	CAIRTVVSGNTIYF	TGTGCCATCAGGACAGTTGTCTCTGGAAACACCATATATTTT
once	TRBV5-3	.	TRBJ1-4	CARSLVGDLHNEKLFF	TGTGCCAGAAGCTTGGTCGGTGACCTCCATAATGAAAAACTGTTTTTT
.	TRBV12-3/TRBV12-4	.	TRBJ1-4	CASSFRTTNEKLFF	TGTGCCAGCAGTTTTAGGACAACTAATGAAAAACTGTTTTTT
medium-sized	TRBV7-2	.	TRBJ2-5	CASSPNGGQAETQYF	TGTGCCAGCAGCCCAAACGGGGGGCAGGCGGAGACCCAGTACTTC
medium-sized	TRBV7-9	.	TRBJ1-3	CASSVGTRSSGNTIYF	TGTGCCAGCAGCGTAGGGACTAGGAGCTCTGGAAACACCATATATTTT
.	TRBV7-9	.	TRBJ1-4	CASSLTGSGASNEKLFF	TGTGCCAGCAGCTTGACAGGATCGGGTGCATCTAATGAAAAACTGTTTTTT
medium-sized	TRBV24-1	.	TRBJ1-6	CATQDSTVNSPLHF	TGTGCCACCCAAGACTCGACGGTTAATTCACCCCTCCACTTT